The 27 T cell receptor beta chains in this list originate from one sample, sequenced in a study of shared clonotypes between healthy human individuals. Profiling relied on immunoSEQ multiplex PCR, and the TCRdb table lists in-frame clones only, not all of them. The sample gives around 500,000 clones, 70% to 80% of which show up once; around 13% is in the top ten. The source material was PBMCs. The receptors shown here come from a woman aged 40-49 years in good health. Some clones in this sample may be carry-over from other donors' samples.

The chain has TRBV28 and TRBJ2-1; the match to TRBD2 covers 7 bases. Germline lookup yields CDR1 MDHEN and CDR2 SYDVKM. This CDR3 is 12 amino acids long. Losses at the gene ends were 11 bases for V and 10 bases for J; bases not matched to a gene: 11. Here the CDR3 reads CAYGGGSREQFF. The CDR3 region has the DNA TGTGCCTACGGAGGCGGGAGCAGGGAGCAGTTCTTC.

This chain joins TRBV5-4 and TRBJ2-7; 15 bases agree with TRBD2. Germline CDR1 reads SGHNT; CDR2 reads YYREEE (reference sequence). After removal of 4 bases from V and 5 bases from J, the junction contained 7 bases not matched to a gene. The CDR3 is made up of 16 amino acids. Here the CDR3 reads CASSPSRTSGRDEQYF. In DNA form, the CDR3 reads TGTGCCAGCAGCCCGTCACGGACTAGCGGGAGGGACGAGCAGTACTTC.

The rearrangement uses TRBV5-1 and TRBJ2-7; 9 bases are a match to TRBD1. Trimming cost V 4 bases and J 4 bases; bases outside gene matches: 15. The CDR3 length is 17 residues. Per germline, CDR1 SGHRS and CDR2 YFSETQ. Here the CDR3 DNA reads TGCGCCAGCAGCCTTGACGAACCCGGGACAGGGACATACGAGCAGTACTTC. The encoded protein is CASSLDEPGTGTYEQYF.

The V call is TRBV11-2, the J call TRBJ2-5, with 11 positions matching TRBD2. This CDR3 region has 15 residues. CDR1 is SGHAT, CDR2 FQNNGV, per germline. V dropped 5 bases and J dropped 2; count of bases not matched to a gene: 4. The CDR3 reads CASSHRLAGQETQYF. The CDR3, as DNA: TGTGCCAGCAGCCATAGACTAGCGGGGCAAGAGACCCAGTACTTC.

CDR3 in amino acids: CATGLLQGNSNQPQHF. DNA for the CDR3: TGTGCCACCGGTCTCTTACAGGGGAATAGCAATCAGCCCCAGCATTTT. The chain is built from TRBV6-8 and TRBJ1-5, with 7 bases that match TRBD1. V lost 10 bases, J lost 0 bases, and 12 bases stayed unmatched. In germline, CDR1 is MNHGY, CDR2 SAAAGT. The CDR3 extends over 16 amino acids.

The genes are TRBV12-5 and TRBJ2-1, with D hard to call. V was pared by 1 base and J by 5 bases, with 18 bases between. This CDR3 has 17 residues. The germline V gene has CDR1 LGHNT and CDR2 FRNRAP. The CDR3 loop reads CASGLAGYCGCHNEQFF. The CDR3 nucleotides read TGTGCTAGTGGTTTGGCCGGTTATTGTGGATGCCACAATGAGCAGTTCTTC.

The rearrangement joins TRBV6-6 to TRBJ2-7; D may be TRBD2 (6 bases). Germline V gene sequence: CDR1 MNHNY, CDR2 SVGAGI (reference sequence). CDR3 length: 12 residues. Trimming shortened V by 2 bases and J by 6 bases, and 8 bases separated the two germline ends. The CDR3 nucleotides read TGTGCCAGCAGTTACCCCGGGAGCGAGCAGTACTTC. Protein product: CASSYPGSEQYF.

V usage is TRBV5-6 and J usage is TRBJ1-1; the D gene is possibly TRBD1 (5 bases). With 5 bases removed from V and 3 bases from J, the gap between germline ends came to 14 bases. The V gene's germline CDR1 is SGHDT and CDR2 YYEEEE. The CDR3 is 14 amino acids. CDR3 residues: CASRFDRLDTEAFF. The CDR3, as DNA: TGTGCCAGCAGGTTTGACAGACTCGACACTGAAGCTTTCTTT.

The gene calls are TRBV29-1 and TRBJ2-3; D might be TRBD2 (5 bases). The V and J ends lost 8 bases and 1 base respectively, with 13 bases between them. The CDR3 contains 13 residues. The germline CDR1 and CDR2 sequences are SQVTM and ANQGSEA. The CDR3 nucleotides read TGCAGCCTTATACTAGAAGGCACAGATACGCAGTATTTT. Encoded protein: CSLILEGTDTQYF.

The J gene is TRBJ1-2, the V gene TRBV7-8; D gene uncertain. Trimming shortened V by 5 bases and J by 0 bases, and 7 bases separated the two germline ends. The CDR3 is 13 amino acids. Germline V gene data show CDR1 as SGHVS and CDR2 as FQNEAQ. The CDR3 protein is CASSPDSNYGYTF. The CDR3, as DNA: TGTGCCAGCAGCCCAGACTCTAACTATGGCTACACCTTC.

This clone occurred once. The genes are TRBV18 and TRBJ2-2; possible D gene TRBD1, 5 bases. Germline V CDR1 and CDR2: KGHSH, LQKENI. Trimming took 2 bases from V and 3 from J, leaving 16 bases between them. CDR3 length: 17 amino acids. CDR3 loop: CASSPVRWGADTGELFF. Written as DNA, the CDR3 is TGTGCCAGCTCACCAGTCCGATGGGGCGCCGACACCGGGGAGCTGTTTTTT.

The V gene is TRBV15, the J gene TRBJ2-2; 8 bases match TRBD1. The germline V gene encodes CDR1 LNHNV and CDR2 YYDKDF (reference sequence). This CDR3 has 16 residues. Trimming cost V 1 base and J 2 bases; bases outside gene matches: 3. The DNA for the CDR3 is TGTGCCACCAGCAGAGGGACAGGGAGCAACACCGGGGAGCTGTTTTTT. It encodes CATSRGTGSNTGELFF.

The chain is built from TRBV6-6 and TRBJ2-3; no definite D call. CDR1 is MNHNY, CDR2 SVGAGI, per germline (reference sequence). Trimming removed 7 bases from V and 1 base from J, with 12 bases in between. The CDR3 contains 14 residues. The CDR3 coding sequence is TGTGCCAGCAACCAGGCCACCCGCACAGATACGCAGTATTTT. Protein: CASNQATRTDTQYF.

This clone showed up many times. This rearrangement joins TRBV10-2 to TRBJ1-2; TRBD1 might be the D (6 bases). The CDR3 is 15 amino acids. V dropped 0 bases and J dropped 2 bases, with 10 bases sitting between them. The V gene's germline CDR1 is WSHSY and CDR2 SAAADI. The CDR3 protein is CASSESRGANYGYTF. CDR3 sequence (DNA): TGCGCCAGCAGTGAGTCTCGGGGGGCAAACTATGGCTACACCTTC.

The V call is TRBV6-1, the J call TRBJ2-1; the D is unclear. Looked up from germline, CDR1 is MNHNS and CDR2 is SASEGT. The V gene lost 0 bases and the J gene lost 5 bases, with 14 bases spanning the gap. This CDR3 comprises 16 residues. DNA of the CDR3: TGTGCCAGCAGTGAAGCCGGGTCAGGCCTAGACAATGAGCAGTTCTTC. This translates into CASSEAGSGLDNEQFF.

This chain connects TRBV29-1 to TRBJ2-1, with 10 bases matching TRBD1. The germline V gene has CDR1 SQVTM and CDR2 ANQGSEA. This CDR3 has 16 residues. V dropped 4 bases and J dropped 7; count of bases not matched to a gene: 13. The CDR3 nucleotides read TGCAGCGTTGTCGTACGAGGACAGGGGGTTGGTAATGAGCAGTTCTTC. Translated: CSVVVRGQGVGNEQFF.

The chain employs TRBV28 and TRBJ2-7, with D possibly TRBD1 on 5 matching bases. V lost 5 bases and J 3 bases, leaving 17 bases between the germline ends. The length of the CDR3 is 15 residues. Germline CDR1 reads MDHEN; CDR2 reads SYDVKM. CDR3 sequence reads: CASSPRTLVGYEQYF. CDR3 bases: TGTGCCAGCAGTCCCCGGACATTGGTAGGCTACGAGCAGTACTTC.

The chain uses TRBV4-1 and TRBJ1-1, with 7 positions matching TRBD1. CDR1 and CDR2 (germline): MGHRA, YSYEKL. With 6 bases clipped from V and 3 bases from J, the junction kept 7 bases outside the gene matches. This CDR3 contains 14 residues. Here the CDR3 DNA reads TGCGCCAGCAGACTCACAGGGGTCGACACTGAAGCTTTCTTT. Residues: CASRLTGVDTEAFF.

This clone was counted only a few times. In nucleotides, the CDR3 is TGTGCCAGCAGCTTGAACAGGTTGGAGACCCAGTACTTC. This gives the protein CASSLNRLETQYF. The chain has TRBV5-4 and TRBJ2-5; possibly TRBD1 for D (5 bases). This CDR3 spans 13 amino acids. Germline CDR1 SGHNT, CDR2 YYREEE (reference sequence). Deletions cut 1 base from V and 5 bases from J, with 9 bases between.

V gene TRBV5-1 combines with J gene TRBJ1-2, with 7 bases identical to TRBD1. This CDR3 contains 15 residues. Germline lookup yields CDR1 SGHRS and CDR2 YFSETQ. V dropped 3 bases and J dropped 0; count of bases not matched to a gene: 5. The DNA of the CDR3 is TGCGCCAGCAGCTCCGACAGGGCTGCTAACTATGGCTACACCTTC. Amino acids: CASSSDRAANYGYTF.

The CDR3 bases are TGTGCCAGTAGTATCGGCGGTAAGACCCAGTACTTC. The encoded protein is CASSIGGKTQYF. This chain connects TRBV19 to TRBJ2-5, with D unresolved. This CDR3 region has 12 residues. Trimming left V 3 bases short and J 6 bases short, with 8 bases between. Per germline, CDR1 LNHDA and CDR2 SQIVND (reference sequence).

The V and J genes are TRBV4-3 and TRBJ1-4, with D maybe TRBD1 (5 bases). Germline CDR1 reads LGHNA; CDR2 reads YSLEER. The CDR3 contains 14 residues. V was pared by 4 bases and J by 7 bases, with 13 bases between. The CDR3, as DNA: TGCGCCAGCAGCCCCGGGACTGAGATTGAAAAACTGTTTTTT. Encoded protein: CASSPGTEIEKLFF.

The V and J genes are TRBV6-1 and TRBJ2-3; 7 bases align to TRBD2. The CDR3 contains 15 residues. V dropped 1 base and J dropped 2; count of bases not matched to a gene: 3. CDR1 and CDR2 (germline): MNHNS, SASEGT. CDR3 DNA sequence: TGTGCCAGCAGTGAAGGGCTAGCGGCCACAGATACGCAGTATTTT. Its protein product is CASSEGLAATDTQYF.

The chain uses TRBV29-1 and TRBJ2-5; TRBD1 matches at 10 bases. With 2 bases clipped from V and 4 bases from J, the junction kept 7 bases outside the gene matches. The CDR3 is 15 amino acids. Germline assignment: CDR1 SQVTM and CDR2 ANQGSEA. CDR3 loop: CSVEYWDRGGETQYF. The CDR3 nucleotides read TGCAGCGTTGAATATTGGGACAGGGGTGGAGAGACCCAGTACTTC. Full variable domain (remainder filled in from reference TRBV29-1 and TRBJ2-5): SAVISQKPSRDICQRGTSLTIQCQVDSQVTMMFWYRQQPGQSLTLIATANQGSEATYESGFVIDKFPISRPNLTFSTLTVSNMSPEDSSIYLCSVEYWDRGGETQYFGPGTRLLVL.

Of note for this clone: A far larger clone is one nucleotide away, so this likely arose from a read error. The CDR3 does not close with the conserved phenylalanine or tryptophan, likely indicating a read error. J is TRBJ1-4 and V is TRBV7-2, with 7 positions matching TRBD1. The CDR3 is 15 amino acids. The V gene's germline CDR1 is SGHTA and CDR2 FQGNSA. V trimming: 4 bases; J trimming: 1 base; junction bases outside the gene matches: 3. In nucleotides, the CDR3 is TGTGCCAGCAGCTCAGGGGGGGAAACTAATGAAAAACTGTTTTAT. The encoded protein is CASSSGGETNEKLFY.

The chain is built from TRBV27 and TRBJ2-3; 8 bases align to TRBD1. Germline V lookup: CDR1 MNHEY, CDR2 SMNVEV (reference sequence). J gave up 2 bases and V 3 bases, and 1 base lay outside the gene matches. This CDR3 is built from 14 residues. In nucleotides, the CDR3 is TGTGCCAGCAGTTTGGACAGGGCCACAGATACGCAGTATTTT. Protein sequence: CASSLDRATDTQYF.

In this sample, this clone turned up once. The V and J genes are TRBV7-3 and TRBJ2-1, with 9 bases aligning to TRBD1. The CDR3 consists of 17 residues. V gave up 0 bases and J gave up 6 bases; unmatched junction bases: 9. Germline values: CDR1 SGHTA, CDR2 FQGTGA. The CDR3 sequence is CASSLTSATGGSNEQFF. DNA for the CDR3: TGTGCCAGCAGCTTAACTTCCGCGACAGGGGGTAGCAATGAGCAGTTCTTC.